Following are 7 T cell receptor beta chains from one sample sequenced in a study of shared clonotypes between healthy human individuals. Repertoires were generated with immunoSEQ multiplex PCR, while TCRdb's copy carries only in-frame clones and drops some. The sample consists of about 1 million clones, 65% to 80% of them appearing once. Sample: memory CD4+ T cells sorted from blood. Noted subset: CD45RA-negative fraction. The origin of the receptors is a young man in good health.

V gene TRBV5-4 combines with J gene TRBJ2-2, with 7 bases aligning to TRBD1. The CDR3 runs 19 residues. Germline V lookup: CDR1 SGHNT, CDR2 YYREEE (reference sequence). V was clipped by 4 bases and J by 6 bases; unmatched bases: 21. The CDR3 spells CASSPYSGTDPLQAGELFF. As DNA, the CDR3 is TGTGCCAGCAGCCCGTACTCCGGGACAGACCCTCTTCAGGCCGGGGAGCTGTTTTTT.

The CDR3 protein is CAWSVLYEKLFF. Written as DNA, the CDR3 is TGTGCCTGGAGTGTACTCTATGAAAAACTGTTTTTT. The chain links TRBV30 to TRBJ1-4; D not certain. The ends were cut back, 0 bases at V and 6 bases at J, with 5 bases in the middle. This CDR3 comprises 12 residues. Germline lookup yields CDR1 GTSNPN and CDR2 SVGIG (reference sequence).

The chain employs TRBV5-1 and TRBJ2-5; 14 bases map to TRBD2. The CDR3 has 17 amino acids. The junction had 7 bases not matched to a gene; V was cut back by 4 bases and J by 2 bases. CDR1 is SGHRS and CDR2 is YFSETQ in the germline V gene. The CDR3 region has the DNA TGCGCCAGCAGCCCGGGGACTAGCGGGGGTAGGCAAGAGACCCAGTACTTC. It encodes CASSPGTSGGRQETQYF.

This chain connects TRBV5-4 to TRBJ2-3; 13 bases are shared with TRBD2. The CDR3 is made up of 16 amino acids. V trimming: 4 bases; J trimming: 2 bases; junction bases outside the gene matches: 4. CDR1 is SGHNT, CDR2 YYREEE, per germline (reference sequence). The CDR3 nucleotides are TGTGCCAGCAGCGGAACTAGCGGGAGGGTCACAGATACGCAGTATTTT. It yields the protein CASSGTSGRVTDTQYF.

V and J are TRBV6-5 and TRBJ2-7; the D gene is possibly TRBD1 (5 bases). The CDR3 has 12 residues. Germline-derived CDR1 and CDR2 are MNHEY and SVGAGI. The V end lost 8 bases, the J end lost 2 bases, and 10 bases lay between the germline ends. CDR3 amino acids: CASQRGTYEQYF. The CDR3 nucleotides are TGTGCCAGCCAAAGGGGAACCTACGAGCAGTACTTC.

About this clone: Other DNA sequences in this sample translate to the same CDR3. This chain uses TRBV10-3 with TRBJ1-5; a weak D match, TRBD1 (6 bases). The CDR3 consists of 13 residues. V was cut by 8 bases and J by 4 bases, with 12 bases left in between. CDR1 ENHRY and CDR2 SYGVKD come from the germline V gene. The CDR3 DNA is TGTGCCATCGGAGGGGGTGGGAATCAGCCCCAGCATTTT. It yields the protein CAIGGGGNQPQHF.

This rearrangement joins TRBV18 to TRBJ1-2, with D perhaps matching TRBD1 (5 bases). The CDR3 loop spans 12 amino acids. Trimming took off 0 bases at V and 11 bases at J, with 10 bases between the two ends. Germline V gives CDR1 KGHSH, CDR2 LQKENI. The CDR3 loop is CASSPPPGRYTF. CDR3 coding DNA: TGTGCCAGCTCACCACCTCCAGGGAGATACACCTTC.